Listed below are T cell receptor beta chains from one sample, sequenced in a study of blood T cell repertoires in COVID-19. Assay used: immunoSEQ multiplex PCR; TCRdb lists only in-frame clones, some missing. The sample yields fewer than 350,000 clones, 89% seen once. Specimen: PBMCs or T cells enriched from blood (not recorded which). The receptors were gathered from a man in his 60s who had recovered from COVID-19. CDR3s include the opening cysteine and the closing phenylalanine or tryptophan. Fields, in order: clone size, V gene, D gene, J gene, CDR3 protein, CDR3 DNA. The D gene is left open where the match is weak. The size of a clone is reported for some rows only, either as once, few or many, or as a class for expanded clones.

.	TRBV2	TRBD2	TRBJ2-3	CASSEEMMTSGRALDTQYF	TGTGCCAGCAGTGAAGAGATGATGACTAGCGGGAGGGCCTTAGATACGCAGTATTTT
.	TRBV7-2	.	TRBJ2-2	CASSLVGRTGELFF	TGTGCCAGCAGCTTAGTGGGCCGCACCGGGGAGCTGTTTTTT
.	TRBV7-3	.	TRBJ2-2	CASSDSRGGGPYTGELFF	TGTGCCAGCAGCGACTCTAGAGGGGGAGGGCCTTACACCGGGGAGCTGTTTTTT
.	TRBV19	TRBD2	TRBJ2-1	CASSITSGRNEQFF	TGTGCCAGTAGTATAACTAGCGGGAGGAATGAGCAGTTCTTC
.	TRBV4-1	.	TRBJ2-1	CASSDRLGVFNEQFF	TGCGCCAGCAGCGACCGACTAGGAGTATTCAATGAGCAGTTCTTC
.	TRBV5-6	.	TRBJ2-7	CASSFRYEQYF	TGTGCCAGCAGCTTCCGCTACGAGCAGTACTTC
.	TRBV6-5	.	TRBJ2-7	CASSYSRGYEQYF	TGTGCCAGCAGTTACTCGCGGGGATACGAGCAGTACTTC
once	TRBV28	.	TRBJ1-1	CASRPWGGGSTEAFF	TGTGCCAGCAGGCCCTGGGGGGGTGGTAGCACTGAAGCTTTCTTT
.	TRBV2	TRBD2	TRBJ2-1	CASSERNSGRSSYNEQFF	TGTGCCAGCAGTGAAAGGAATAGCGGGAGGTCCTCCTACAATGAGCAGTTCTTC
.	TRBV6-2/TRBV6-3	TRBD2	TRBJ2-1	CASSHERDYYEQFF	TGTGCCAGCAGTCACGAGCGGGACTACTATGAGCAGTTCTTC
.	TRBV25-1	.	TRBJ2-2	CASIPEGSGELFF	TGTGCCAGCATCCCCGAGGGCTCCGGGGAGCTGTTTTTT
.	TRBV11-1	.	TRBJ2-5	CASSPRDRDQETQYF	TGTGCCAGCAGCCCGCGGGACAGAGACCAAGAGACCCAGTACTTC
.	TRBV18	.	TRBJ2-3	CASSPLASGDTQYF	TGTGCCAGCTCACCTTTAGCTTCCGGAGATACGCAGTATTTT
.	TRBV19	.	TRBJ2-2	CATRGNTGELFF	TGTGCCACCAGGGGGAACACCGGGGAGCTGTTTTTT
.	TRBV5-1	TRBD2	TRBJ2-1	CASSFEVAGTYNEQFF	TGCGCCAGCAGCTTCGAGGTAGCGGGGACCTACAATGAGCAGTTCTTC
.	TRBV29-1	TRBD1	TRBJ1-1	CSVEGQGATAFF	TGCAGCGTTGAAGGGCAGGGGGCAACAGCTTTCTTT
.	TRBV9	.	TRBJ2-1	CASSKGFKSSYNEQFF	TGTGCCAGCAGCAAGGGGTTCAAGAGCTCCTACAATGAGCAGTTCTTC
.	TRBV6-5	TRBD2	TRBJ2-1	CASSRGTTNEQFF	TGTGCCAGCAGTCGCGGGACTACCAATGAGCAGTTCTTC
.	TRBV9	.	TRBJ1-3	CASSARLYSGNTIYF	TGTGCCAGCAGCGCCAGACTTTACTCTGGAAACACCATATATTTT
.	TRBV4-3	TRBD2	TRBJ2-5	CASSQVLALTAGGWETQYF	TGCGCCAGCAGCCAAGTTTTAGCCCTCACAGCGGGAGGGTGGGAGACCCAGTACTTC
.	TRBV28	TRBD2	TRBJ2-7	CASLSGNAYEQYF	TGTGCCAGCCTTAGCGGGAACGCCTACGAGCAGTACTTC
.	TRBV3-1/TRBV3-2	.	TRBJ2-7	CASSLASHYEQYF	TGTGCCAGCAGCCTAGCTAGCCACTACGAGCAGTACTTC
.	TRBV7-6	TRBD1	TRBJ2-5	CASSYTAGTGGWETQYF	TGTGCCAGCAGCTACACCGCCGGGACAGGGGGTTGGGAGACCCAGTACTTC
.	TRBV19	TRBD1	TRBJ1-1	CASSTDRGLTEAFF	TGTGCCAGTAGTACGGACAGGGGGCTGACTGAAGCTTTCTTT
.	TRBV28	.	TRBJ1-4	CASSLRDEKLFF	TGTGCCAGCAGTTTACGGGATGAAAAACTGTTTTTT
.	TRBV2	.	TRBJ2-7	CASSGGGYEQYF	TGTGCCAGCAGTGGGGGAGGCTACGAGCAGTACTTC
.	TRBV4-2	TRBD1	TRBJ1-1	CASSQALGTVQNDEAFF	TGTGCCAGCAGCCAAGCACTCGGGACAGTCCAAAATGATGAAGCTTTCTTT
.	TRBV24-1	TRBD2	TRBJ2-1	CATSDPPGMGGGFNEQFF	TGTGCCACCAGTGATCCTCCAGGGATGGGGGGAGGGTTTAATGAGCAGTTCTTC
.	TRBV4-1	TRBD1	TRBJ1-3	CASSQDSGDRARRGNTIYF	TGCGCCAGCAGCCAAGACTCCGGGGACAGGGCTCGACGGGGAAACACCATATATTTT
.	TRBV9	.	TRBJ2-1	CASSGRGEQFF	TGTGCCAGCAGCGGGCGGGGTGAGCAGTTCTTC
.	TRBV19	.	TRBJ1-4	CASSTTGPANEKLFF	TGTGCCAGTAGTACAACAGGGCCCGCTAATGAAAAACTGTTTTTT
.	TRBV11-2	.	TRBJ2-7	CASRAGQDIYEQYF	TGTGCCAGCAGAGCGGGACAGGACATCTACGAGCAGTACTTC
.	TRBV29-1	.	TRBJ1-2	CSVYTGYGYTF	TGCAGCGTCTACACAGGCTATGGCTACACCTTC
.	TRBV7-7	TRBD2	TRBJ2-1	CASSLGTSGYNEQFF	TGTGCTAGCAGCTTGGGGACTAGCGGTTACAATGAGCAGTTCTTC
.	TRBV6-5	TRBD2	TRBJ2-3	CASSQTSGRADTQYF	TGTGCCAGCAGCCAGACTAGCGGGAGAGCAGATACGCAGTATTTT
.	TRBV5-1	TRBD2	TRBJ2-3	CASTLAGSGTDTQYF	TGCGCCAGCACATTAGCGGGATCAGGCACAGATACGCAGTATTTT
.	TRBV5-1	.	TRBJ2-7	CASSFRTEIDEQYF	TGCGCCAGCAGCTTCCGGACAGAGATAGACGAGCAGTACTTC
.	TRBV19	TRBD2	TRBJ2-3	CASKLAGSNPDTQYF	TGTGCCAGTAAACTAGCGGGTTCCAACCCAGATACGCAGTATTTT
.	TRBV11-2	.	TRBJ1-4	CASSLGQAREKLFF	TGTGCCAGCAGCTTAGGACAGGCGCGGGAAAAACTGTTTTTT
.	TRBV2	TRBD2	TRBJ2-3	CASGWTRAPDTQYF	TGTGCCAGCGGATGGACTAGGGCCCCGGATACGCAGTATTTT
.	TRBV9	.	TRBJ1-1	CASSVVDEGKAFF	TGTGCCAGCAGCGTAGTCGATGAGGGCAAGGCTTTCTTT
.	TRBV5-1	TRBD1	TRBJ2-5	CASSFQGTAQETQYF	TGCGCCAGCAGCTTCCAAGGGACAGCACAAGAGACCCAGTACTTC
.	TRBV11-3	.	TRBJ2-7	CASSLGGGRYEQYF	TGTGCCAGCAGCTTAGGAGGAGGGCGCTACGAGCAGTACTTC
.	TRBV18	.	TRBJ1-3	CASSHGTTVIGNTIYF	TGTGCCAGCTCACACGGGACAACTGTTATTGGAAACACCATATATTTT
.	TRBV30	TRBD1	TRBJ1-1	CAWSRQGDTEAFF	TGTGCCTGGAGTAGGCAGGGGGACACTGAAGCTTTCTTT
.	TRBV6-5	.	TRBJ2-7	CASSPGFSYEQYF	TGTGCCAGCAGTCCGGGGTTCTCCTACGAGCAGTACTTC